This T cell receptor beta chain was identified in a study of neurological immune-mediated disorders. Stated time point: longitudinal time-point 1 (baseline). It was blood bank volunteers in Maryland, USA who made up the healthy controls. TCRdb fed the 5' RACE reads into MiXCR, producing one record per CDR3 protein. This sample yields approximately 46,000 distinct CDR3 sequences, of which less than 12% are seen a single time; more than 1.5% belongs to the top ten. Germline V CDR1 and CDR2: DFQATT, SNEGSKA (reference sequence). Trimming left V 3 bases short and J 2 bases short, with 13 bases between. The CDR3 is 14 residues long.

The V and J genes are TRBV20-1 and TRBJ2-5; D is unresolved. The TCR originated in a woman aged 40 to 50 in good health. The sequenced sample was PBMCs. CDR3 coding DNA: TGCAGTGCTAGTTGGTGGATTACTCAAGAGACCCAGTACTTC. It specifies CSASWWITQETQYF.